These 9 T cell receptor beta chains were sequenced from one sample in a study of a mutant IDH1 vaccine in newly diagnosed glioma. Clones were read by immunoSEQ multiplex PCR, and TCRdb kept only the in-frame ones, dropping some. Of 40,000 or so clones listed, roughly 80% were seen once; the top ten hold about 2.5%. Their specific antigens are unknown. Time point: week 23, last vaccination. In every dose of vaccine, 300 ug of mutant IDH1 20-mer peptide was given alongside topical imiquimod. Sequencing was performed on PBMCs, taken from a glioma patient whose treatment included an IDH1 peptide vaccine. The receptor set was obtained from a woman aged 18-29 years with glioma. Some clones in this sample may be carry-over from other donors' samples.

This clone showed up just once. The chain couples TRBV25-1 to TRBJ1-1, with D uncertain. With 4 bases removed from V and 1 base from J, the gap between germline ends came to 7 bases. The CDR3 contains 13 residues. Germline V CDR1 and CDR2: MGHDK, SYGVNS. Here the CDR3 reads CASSGRGNTEAFF. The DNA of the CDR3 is TGTGCCAGCAGTGGGCGGGGGAACACTGAAGCTTTCTTT.

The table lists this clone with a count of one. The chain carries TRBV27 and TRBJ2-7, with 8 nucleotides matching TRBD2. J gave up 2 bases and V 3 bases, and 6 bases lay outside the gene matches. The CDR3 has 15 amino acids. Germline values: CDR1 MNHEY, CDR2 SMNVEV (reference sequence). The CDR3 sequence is CASSFRGGAPYEQYF. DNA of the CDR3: TGTGCCAGCAGTTTTCGGGGGGGAGCCCCCTACGAGCAGTACTTC.

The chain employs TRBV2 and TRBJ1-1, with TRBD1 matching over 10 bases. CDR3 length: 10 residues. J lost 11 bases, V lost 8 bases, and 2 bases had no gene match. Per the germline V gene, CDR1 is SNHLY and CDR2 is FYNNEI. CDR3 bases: TGTGCCAGCCTGGACAGGGGGGCTTTCTTT. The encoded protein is CASLDRGAFF.

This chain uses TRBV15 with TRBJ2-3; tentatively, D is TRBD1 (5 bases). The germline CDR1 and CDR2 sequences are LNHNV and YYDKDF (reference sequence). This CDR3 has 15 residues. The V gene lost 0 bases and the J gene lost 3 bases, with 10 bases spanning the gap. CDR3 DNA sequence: TGTGCCACCAGCAGAGACAGGGTCTATACAGATACGCAGTATTTT. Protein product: CATSRDRVYTDTQYF.

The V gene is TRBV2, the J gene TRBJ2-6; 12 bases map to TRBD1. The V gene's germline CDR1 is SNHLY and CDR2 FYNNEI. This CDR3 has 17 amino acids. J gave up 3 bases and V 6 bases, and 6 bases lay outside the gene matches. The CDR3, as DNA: TGTGCCAGCAGAGAGAGGGACAGGGGGCTTGGGGCCAACGTCCTGACTTTC. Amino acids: CASRERDRGLGANVLTF. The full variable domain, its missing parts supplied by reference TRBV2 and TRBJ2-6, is EPEVTQTPSHQVTQMGQEVILRCVPISNHLYFYWYRQILGQKVEFLVSFYNNEISEKSEIFDDQFSVERPDGSNFTLKIRSTKLEDSAMYFCASRERDRGLGANVLTFGAGSRLTVL.

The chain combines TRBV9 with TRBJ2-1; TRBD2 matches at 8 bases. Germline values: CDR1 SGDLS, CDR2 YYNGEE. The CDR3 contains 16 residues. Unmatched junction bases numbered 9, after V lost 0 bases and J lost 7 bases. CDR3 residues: CASSVGARLASNEQFF. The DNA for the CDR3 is TGTGCCAGCAGCGTAGGTGCGCGACTAGCGTCTAATGAGCAGTTCTTC.

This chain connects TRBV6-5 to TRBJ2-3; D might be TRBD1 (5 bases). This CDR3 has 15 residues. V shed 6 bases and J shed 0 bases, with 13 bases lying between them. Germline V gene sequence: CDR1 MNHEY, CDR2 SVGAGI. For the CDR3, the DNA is TGTGCCAGCAGCTCAGACAGCCCTAGCACAGATACGCAGTATTTT. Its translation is CASSSDSPSTDTQYF.

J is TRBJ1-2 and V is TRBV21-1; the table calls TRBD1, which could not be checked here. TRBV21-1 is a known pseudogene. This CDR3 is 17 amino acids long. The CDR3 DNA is TGTGCCAGCAGCATGGGACAGGCCGGTCTCCCCTCTTATGGCTACACCTTC. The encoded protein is CASSMGQAGLPSYGYTF.

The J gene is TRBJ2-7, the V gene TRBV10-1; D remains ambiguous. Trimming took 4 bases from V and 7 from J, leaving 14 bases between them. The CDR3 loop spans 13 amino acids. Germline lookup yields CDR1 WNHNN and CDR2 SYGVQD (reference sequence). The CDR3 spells CASSVKVTSEQYF. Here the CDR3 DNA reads TGCGCCAGCAGTGTTAAAGTAACCTCTGAGCAGTACTTC.